The T cell receptor beta chain described here comes from a study of blood T cell repertoires in COVID-19. This clone has only one observation. V shed 2 bases, J shed 8 bases, and the junction held 6 bases outside the gene matches. The CDR3 is 15 amino acids. Per the germline V gene, CDR1 is KGHSH and CDR2 is LQKENI. Assay used: immunoSEQ multiplex PCR; TCRdb lists only in-frame clones, some missing. The sample includes approximately 250,000 clones, 65% to 90% seen only once; the top ten take 4.5% to 5.5%. This receptor was taken from a middle-aged man with COVID-19, enrolled during active disease. The J gene is TRBJ1-6, the V gene TRBV18; 7 bases align to TRBD1. The specimen sequenced was peripheral blood. The DNA of the CDR3 is TGTGCCAGCTCACCAATGGCTACAGGGGATTCACCCCTCCACTTT. Protein sequence: CASSPMATGDSPLHF.